The 32 T cell receptor beta chains in this list originate from one sample, sequenced in a study of CXCR3-negative and CXCR3-positive naive CD8 T cells. General study results and limits: CXCR3-expressing naive cells carried TRB CDR3s more hydrophobic than those of CXCR3-negative naive cells.

cDNA libraries for TRB were generated by 5' RACE incorporating UMI labels. TCRdb re-called the 5' RACE reads; one entry per CDR3 protein, DNA not given. The sample has under 110,000 distinct CDR3 sequences, and its top ten clones hold more than 0.3%. Antigen specificity for these receptors is unknown. Sample: naive CXCR3+ CD8+ T cells from blood. Stated subset: CD45RO-CCR7+CD27+CD95- naive CD8+ T cells expressing CXCR3 (TNR3+). These receptors were collected from a human donor in good health. Some clones in this sample may be carry-over from other donors' samples.

The V gene is TRBV14, the J gene TRBJ2-5. There are 12 residues in the CDR3. Per the germline V gene, CDR1 is SGHDN and CDR2 is FVKESK. The CDR3 sequence: CASSQGVETQYF.

The chain employs TRBV28 and TRBJ1-2. This CDR3 comprises 12 residues. CDR1 and CDR2 from the germline V gene are MDHEN and SYDVKM. The CDR3 spells CASSFPDYGYTF.

The chain joins TRBV7-9 to TRBJ2-7; there is no DNA to check the TCRdb D call of TRBD1. This CDR3 spans 15 amino acids. Germline CDR1 SEHNR, CDR2 FQNEAQ (reference sequence). CDR3 residues: CASSSPADRVDEQYF.

The chain carries TRBV12-3 or TRBV12-4 and TRBJ2-1. This CDR3 spans 13 amino acids. The CDR3 spells CASSSGLDNEQFF.

The chain employs TRBV27 and TRBJ2-7; TCRdb selects TRBD1, and the lack of DNA leaves this call unchecked. The germline gives CDR1 MNHEY, CDR2 SMNVEV (reference sequence). CDR3 length equals 14 residues. This CDR3 reads CASSLRGQGYEQYF.

The chain uses TRBV29-1 and TRBJ2-7; TCRdb lists TRBD1, though no DNA is available to test this call. Germline CDR1 reads SQVTM; CDR2 reads ANQGSEA. The CDR3 is 13 residues long. The CDR3 spells CSVLDRGGYEQYF.

The chain employs TRBV12-3 or TRBV12-4 and TRBJ2-7; TCRdb indicates TRBD1, and absent DNA this call remains unverified. The CDR3 runs 15 residues. The CDR3 loop reads CASSFGDRSSYEQYF.

This CDR3 reads CASSPSASYNEQFF. The chain uses TRBV7-6 and TRBJ2-1. This CDR3 is built from 14 residues. The germline V gene has CDR1 SGHVS and CDR2 FNYEAQ.

The chain combines TRBV7-9 with TRBJ2-1; TCRdb indicates TRBD1, and absent DNA this call remains unverified. Germline CDR1 reads SEHNR; CDR2 reads FQNEAQ (reference sequence). This CDR3 contains 13 residues. The CDR3 spells CASSFPPSREQFF. The variable domain in full, completed from reference TRBV7-9 and TRBJ2-1, reads DTGVSQNPRHKITKRGQNVTFRCDPISEHNRLYWYRQTLGQGPEFLTYFQNEAQLEKSRLLSDRFSAERPKGSFSTLEIQRTEQGDSAMYLCASSFPPSREQFFGPGTRLTVL.

The CDR3 is CASRDRDTDTQYF. The J gene is TRBJ2-3, the V gene TRBV7-9; TCRdb gives TRBD1 as the D gene, but with no DNA this cannot be confirmed. The CDR3 length is 13 residues. In germline, CDR1 is SEHNR, CDR2 FQNEAQ (reference sequence).

V is TRBV29-1 and J is TRBJ2-1; as DNA is missing, the TRBD1 call by TCRdb cannot be tested. The V gene's germline CDR1 is SQVTM and CDR2 ANQGSEA. The CDR3 contains 14 residues. This chain's CDR3 is CSAQGQFNYNEQFF.

The chain employs TRBV5-6 and TRBJ2-1; as DNA is missing, the TRBD2 call by TCRdb cannot be tested. CDR3 size: 14 residues. Germline V gives CDR1 SGHDT, CDR2 YYEEEE. The CDR3 loop reads CASSYSGLSYEQYF.

The genes are TRBV25-1 and TRBJ1-1; absent DNA, TCRdb's TRBD1 call cannot be checked. This CDR3 contains 15 residues. In germline, CDR1 is MGHDK, CDR2 SYGVNS. The CDR3 loop reads CASSPQRTGDTEAFF. The full variable domain, with the rest looked up from reference TRBV25-1 and TRBJ1-1, is EADIYQTPRYLVIGTGKKITLECSQTMGHDKMYWYQQDPGMELHLIHYSYGVNSTEKGDLSSESTVSRIRTEHFPLTLESARPSHTSQYLCASSPQRTGDTEAFFGQGTRLTVV.

The chain has TRBV7-9 and TRBJ1-4; TCRdb indicates TRBD1, and absent DNA this call remains unverified. Germline V lookup: CDR1 SEHNR, CDR2 FQNEAQ (reference sequence). The CDR3 sequence is 17 residues long. CDR3 protein: CASSLGPRTGANEKLFF.

The rearrangement uses TRBV5-1 and TRBJ2-1; TCRdb lists TRBD2, though no DNA is available to test this call. The CDR3 spans 16 residues. The germline V gene has CDR1 SGHRS and CDR2 YFSETQ. This chain's CDR3 is CASSRLAGGSYNEQFF.

The chain couples TRBV4-2 to TRBJ2-7; TCRdb's D call, TRBD1, is unchecked because there is no DNA. The CDR3 has 14 amino acids. Germline values: CDR1 LGHNA, CDR2 YNFKEQ. CDR3 in amino acids: CASSFRDRAYEQYF.

This rearrangement joins TRBV3-1 to TRBJ2-7; checking the TCRdb D call of TRBD1 is not possible without DNA. This CDR3 is 16 amino acids long. Per germline, CDR1 LGHDT and CDR2 YNNKEL (reference sequence). The CDR3 is CASSQEDSPFSYEQYF.

J is TRBJ2-2 and V is TRBV5-1; no DNA is available, so the TRBD1 call from TCRdb remains unchecked. Germline CDR1 reads SGHRS; CDR2 reads YFSETQ. This CDR3 is 14 amino acids long. CDR3 in amino acids: CASSPQGNTGELFF.

The chain links TRBV28 to TRBJ2-3; the TCRdb call, TRBD2, lacks DNA for checking. This CDR3 is built from 15 residues. Germline values: CDR1 MDHEN, CDR2 SYDVKM. The CDR3 loop is CASSSVAGTTDTQYF.

V usage is TRBV9 and J usage is TRBJ1-1; the TRBD1 assignment by TCRdb is unverifiable without DNA. The CDR3 loop spans 16 amino acids. CDR1 and CDR2 from the germline V gene are SGDLS and YYNGEE. The CDR3 loop is CASSPPPREANTEAFF.

The chain uses TRBV29-1 and TRBJ2-1; TCRdb's assignment of TRBD1 cannot be checked, as there is no DNA. CDR1 is SQVTM and CDR2 is ANQGSEA in the germline V gene. CDR3 length: 11 amino acids. The CDR3 sequence is CSGDQGDEQFF.

The chain employs TRBV29-1 and TRBJ1-2; TCRdb's D call of TRBD1 is untestable without DNA. The CDR3 runs 12 residues. The germline V gene encodes CDR1 SQVTM and CDR2 ANQGSEA. The CDR3 loop reads CSVEGGTDGYTF.

The chain uses TRBV7-9 and TRBJ1-2; TCRdb calls TRBD1, which cannot be checked without DNA. This CDR3 comprises 13 residues. Per germline, CDR1 SEHNR and CDR2 FQNEAQ (reference sequence). Here the CDR3 reads CASSSGTDYGYTF.

The rearrangement joins TRBV5-5 to TRBJ2-1; TCRdb indicates TRBD1, and absent DNA this call remains unverified. Germline lookup yields CDR1 SGHKS and CDR2 YYEKEE (reference sequence). This CDR3 spans 13 amino acids. The CDR3 sequence: CASSPGWGGEQFF.

V and J are TRBV29-1 and TRBJ1-1. The CDR3 is 14 residues long. CDR1 is SQVTM, CDR2 ANQGSEA, per germline. Here the CDR3 reads CSVRRPDKNTEAFF.

The gene calls are TRBV10-1 and TRBJ2-7; TCRdb designates TRBD1, a call that cannot be tested without DNA. Germline V gene data show CDR1 as WNHNN and CDR2 as SYGVQD (reference sequence). This CDR3 contains 13 residues. The CDR3 region is CASRRTETYEQYF.

The chain uses TRBV30 and TRBJ1-2. This CDR3 spans 11 amino acids. CDR1 is GTSNPN, CDR2 SVGIG, per germline (reference sequence). CDR3 loop: CAWSEDVGYTF. Full variable domain (outside the CDR3, taken from reference TRBV30 and TRBJ1-2): SQTIHQWPATLVQPVGSPLSLECTVEGTSNPNLYWYRQAAGRGLQLLFYSVGIGQISSEVPQNLSASRPQDRQFILSSKKLLLSDSGFYLCAWSEDVGYTFGSGTRLTVV.

J is TRBJ2-3 and V is TRBV7-9; the D gene TCRdb calls, TRBD2, cannot be checked with no DNA. Germline-derived CDR1 and CDR2 are SEHNR and FQNEAQ (reference sequence). The CDR3 contains 17 residues. This CDR3 reads CASRSAGLAGSTDTQYF. Using reference TRBV7-9 and TRBJ2-3 for the parts outside the CDR3, the full variable domain is DTGVSQNPRHKITKRGQNVTFRCDPISEHNRLYWYRQTLGQGPEFLTYFQNEAQLEKSRLLSDRFSAERPKGSFSTLEIQRTEQGDSAMYLCASRSAGLAGSTDTQYFGPGTRLTVL.

This chain joins TRBV29-1 and TRBJ2-2; TCRdb picks TRBD2, but there is no DNA to check that call. CDR1 and CDR2 from the germline V gene are SQVTM and ANQGSEA. This CDR3 has 17 residues. CDR3 sequence reads: CSVEIASGSGDTGELFF.

This CDR3 reads CASSLDGQGGFYEQYF. The genes are TRBV7-9 and TRBJ2-7; without DNA, the TCRdb call of TRBD1 cannot be checked. CDR1 is SEHNR, CDR2 FQNEAQ, per germline (reference sequence). This CDR3 has 16 residues.

The V and J genes are TRBV15 and TRBJ2-5. Germline lookup yields CDR1 LNHNV and CDR2 YYDKDF (reference sequence). There are 15 residues in the CDR3. The CDR3 here is CATSRGGTAEETQYF.

The J gene is TRBJ2-7, the V gene TRBV30; TCRdb's D call, TRBD1, is unchecked because there is no DNA. The CDR3 length is 15 residues. CDR1 GTSNPN and CDR2 SVGIG come from the germline V gene (reference sequence). The CDR3 spells CAWSVQGAAMYEQYF.